Presented here are 24 T cell receptor beta chains from one specimen sequenced in a study of T cells in Graves' hyperthyroidism and ophthalmopathy. From RNA transcripts, TCR beta CDR3 regions were amplified. Primed by the HTBI set, a first-round RT-PCR was run on the TCR CDR3. TCRdb re-called the multiplex PCR reads with MiXCR, one entry per CDR3 protein. In the table there are about 640,000 distinct CDR3 sequences, 13% to 15% of which are singletons. Sequencing was carried out using blood. The receptors shown here come from a woman between 50 and 59 years old with Graves' ophthalmopathy.

The chain joins TRBV4-1 to TRBJ2-7; 9 bases are a match to TRBD2. V lost 1 base, J lost 3 bases, and 4 bases stayed unmatched. The germline gives CDR1 MGHRA, CDR2 YSYEKL. CDR3 length: 15 amino acids. This chain's CDR3 is CASSQALAGFYEQYF. The DNA of the CDR3 is TGCGCCAGCAGCCAAGCGCTAGCGGGATTCTACGAGCAGTACTTC.

The gene calls are TRBV14 and TRBJ2-7; 9 nucleotides match TRBD2. Per germline, CDR1 SGHDN and CDR2 FVKESK. The CDR3 totals 16 residues. V dropped 4 bases and J dropped 2; count of bases not matched to a gene: 9. The CDR3 sequence is CASSPKTSGLTYEQYF. The CDR3 DNA reads TGTGCCAGCAGCCCCAAAACTAGCGGGCTTACCTACGAGCAGTACTTC.

This clonotype was counted a few times. This chain links TRBV27 with TRBJ2-1, with TRBD2 as a possible D gene (6 bases). The CDR3 is 15 amino acids. Trimming removed 5 bases at V and 5 bases at J, with 16 bases between. Germline CDR1 and CDR2: MNHEY and SMNVEV (reference sequence). The CDR3 DNA reads TGTGCCAGCAGTGAACCGGGACTCGTTCACAATGAGCAGTTCTTC. Translated, it gives CASSEPGLVHNEQFF.

This clonotype was observed once. One end of the junction is discordant with germline, which a read error may explain. V is TRBV7-2 and J is TRBJ1-2; D is ambiguous. CDR3 length: 11 residues. Germline V lookup: CDR1 SGHTA, CDR2 FQGNSA. In DNA, the CDR3 is TGTGCCAGCGGCTTACCCCCGGGCTACACCTTC. Protein sequence: CASGLPPGYTF.

This clonotype came up a few times. The rearrangement joins TRBV30 to TRBJ2-7, with 7 bases matching TRBD2. This CDR3 has 14 residues. The germline gives CDR1 GTSNPN, CDR2 SVGIG (reference sequence). The V gene end was trimmed by 0 bases and the J gene end by 6 bases; junction bases not matched to a gene: 8. For the CDR3, the DNA is TGTGCCTGGAGTGTACTTGGCGGGAGAGGCGAGCAGTACTTC. Translation gives CAWSVLGGRGEQYF.

This clonotype was observed at least ten times. The chain is built from TRBV25-1 and TRBJ1-1, with 7 bases matching TRBD1. The CDR3 loop spans 14 amino acids. CDR1 and CDR2 from the germline V gene are MGHDK and SYGVNS. With V trimmed by 2 bases and J by 11 bases, 11 bases remained unmatched. The CDR3 reads CASSEQIGGGGAFF. In DNA, the CDR3 is TGTGCCAGCAGTGAACAAATAGGGGGCGGCGGCGCTTTCTTT.

The chain recombines TRBV3-1 with TRBJ2-5; D is unresolved. V was clipped by 3 bases and J by 0 bases, with 11 bases between them. The CDR3 length is 15 residues. Germline assignment: CDR1 LGHDT and CDR2 YNNKEL (reference sequence). The CDR3 here is CASSHPPPYQETQYF. The CDR3 DNA is TGTGCCAGCAGCCACCCCCCGCCTTACCAAGAGACCCAGTACTTC.

The CDR3 DNA follows: TGTGCCAGCAGTATGAGGACAGGGAGCAATCAGCCCCAGCATTTT. It yields the protein CASSMRTGSNQPQHF. The chain is built from TRBV27 and TRBJ1-5; 8 bases line up with TRBD1. CDR3 length equals 15 residues. Germline CDR1 and CDR2: MNHEY and SMNVEV (reference sequence). J was trimmed by 1 base and V by 5 bases; bases with no gene match: 4.

The chain recombines TRBV7-2 with TRBJ2-7, with 12 positions matching TRBD2. The CDR3 has 16 amino acids. After removal of 5 bases from V and 1 base from J, the junction contained 6 bases not matched to a gene. From germline, CDR1 is SGHTA and CDR2 FQGNSA. The CDR3 DNA reads as TGTGCCAGCAGCACGAGAACTAGCGGGAGGTCCTACGAGCAGTACTTC. This gives the protein CASSTRTSGRSYEQYF.

This clonotype was seen repeatedly, ten times or more. The gene calls are TRBV6-2 or TRBV6-3 and TRBJ1-5, with D perhaps matching TRBD1 (6 bases). The germline V gene encodes CDR1 MNHEY and CDR2 SVGEGT. V was trimmed by 6 bases and J by 4 bases, leaving 13 bases between them. CDR3 size: 14 residues. The CDR3 region is CASRQTGLNQPQHF. The CDR3 DNA reads as TGTGCCAGCAGACAAACAGGGTTAAATCAGCCCCAGCATTTT.

The rearrangement uses TRBV5-1 and TRBJ2-1; 7 bases map to TRBD2. This CDR3 region has 16 residues. Germline V lookup: CDR1 SGHRS, CDR2 YFSETQ. V shed 1 base, J shed 3 bases, and the junction held 7 bases outside the gene matches. The CDR3 region is CASSLIGLADYNEQFF. The CDR3 DNA follows: TGCGCCAGCAGCTTGATAGGTCTAGCGGACTACAATGAGCAGTTCTTC.

Only a few counts were recorded for this clonotype. V and J are TRBV7-9 and TRBJ2-7, with 10 nucleotides matching TRBD2. V dropped 5 bases and J dropped 4; count of bases not matched to a gene: 5. CDR1 is SEHNR, CDR2 FQNEAQ, per germline (reference sequence). This CDR3 is built from 14 residues. CDR3 residues: CASSLGTSEYEQYF. The DNA of the CDR3 is TGTGCCAGCAGCCTCGGGACTAGCGAATACGAGCAGTACTTC.

This clonotype has ten or more counts. The chain is built from TRBV30 and TRBJ2-3; unclear D gene. V lost 2 bases to trimming and J lost 6 bases, with 15 bases between them. Looked up from germline, CDR1 is GTSNPN and CDR2 is SVGIG (reference sequence). The CDR3 is made up of 14 amino acids. The CDR3 DNA reads TGTGCCTGGAGTCCCGTAGGCAGTTCGGATACGCAGTATTTT. This sequence encodes CAWSPVGSSDTQYF.

This clonotype was observed at least ten times. The chain uses TRBV7-8 and TRBJ2-7; D is possibly TRBD2 (6 bases). Trimming pared 6 bases from V and 2 bases from J, leaving 11 bases between. Germline CDR1 reads SGHVS; CDR2 reads FQNEAQ. The CDR3 is made up of 13 amino acids. For the CDR3, the DNA is TGTGCCAGCAGAAGGGCGGGACCCTACGAGCAGTACTTC. Translating it yields CASRRAGPYEQYF. The whole variable domain, filled in from reference TRBV7-8 and TRBJ2-7, reads GAGVSQSPRYKVAKRGQDVALRCDPISGHVSLFWYQQALGQGPEFLTYFQNEAQLDKSGLPSDRFFAERPEGSVSTLKIQRTQQEDSAVYLCASRRAGPYEQYFGPGTRLTVT.

This clonotype came up many times. This chain joins TRBV7-3 and TRBJ2-5; the D gene is possibly TRBD1 (5 bases). Germline values: CDR1 SGHTA, CDR2 FQGTGA. With 5 bases removed from V and 5 bases from J, the gap between germline ends came to 24 bases. The CDR3 has 17 amino acids. The CDR3 sequence: CASSPNGGQGPAETQYF. The DNA for the CDR3 is TGTGCCAGCAGCCCCAACGGCGGCCAGGGCCCTGCGGAGACCCAGTACTTC.

There are many counts of this clonotype. V and J are TRBV29-1 and TRBJ1-1; tentatively, D is TRBD1 (6 bases). Germline-derived CDR1 and CDR2 are SQVTM and ANQGSEA. This CDR3 spans 11 amino acids. V lost 3 bases to trimming and J lost 6 bases, with 8 bases between them. CDR3 DNA sequence: TGCAGCGTTGACGGGGGCTCTGAAGCTTTCTTT. Protein: CSVDGGSEAFF. The variable domain in full, with the rest retrieved from reference TRBV29-1 and TRBJ1-1, is SAVISQKPSRDICQRGTSLTIQCQVDSQVTMMFWYRQQPGQSLTLIATANQGSEATYESGFVIDKFPISRPNLTFSTLTVSNMSPEDSSIYLCSVDGGSEAFFGQGTRLTVV.

This chain joins TRBV19 and TRBJ1-3, with D possibly being TRBD1 (6 bases). V was cut by 3 bases and J by 4 bases, with 13 bases left in between. Germline CDR1 reads LNHDA; CDR2 reads SQIVND (reference sequence). The CDR3 has 15 amino acids. In nucleotides, the CDR3 is TGTGCCAGTAGTATCCCGACAGGCCGGGGAAACACCATATATTTT. Protein product: CASSIPTGRGNTIYF.

V and J are TRBV4-2 and TRBJ1-4; unclear D gene. CDR1 and CDR2 from the germline V gene are LGHNA and YNFKEQ. CDR3 length: 15 amino acids. With 2 bases removed from V and 3 bases from J, the gap between germline ends came to 10 bases. The CDR3 coding sequence is TGTGCCAGCAGCCAACAGAGGGCACCTAATGAAAAACTGTTTTTT. The encoded protein is CASSQQRAPNEKLFF.

This clonotype was seen many times. V and J are TRBV9 and TRBJ2-1; D is possibly TRBD2 (6 bases). The CDR3 sequence is 15 residues long. Germline V lookup: CDR1 SGDLS, CDR2 YYNGEE. The ends were cut back, 3 bases at V and 2 bases at J, with 12 bases in the middle. CDR3 residues: CASSGEASPYNEQFF. The CDR3 DNA is TGTGCCAGCAGCGGGGAGGCGTCTCCCTACAATGAGCAGTTCTTC.

This clonotype was recorded a few times. The V call is TRBV7-9, the J call TRBJ1-1; TRBD1 agrees at 7 bases. With V trimmed by 8 bases and J by 6 bases, 3 bases remained unmatched. The CDR3 covers 11 residues. Germline CDR1 and CDR2: SEHNR and FQNEAQ (reference sequence). The CDR3 DNA is TGTGCCAGCCCAGGGGGGGCTGAAGCTTTCTTT. Translation gives CASPGGAEAFF.

This clonotype was seen a handful of times. The genes are TRBV3-1 and TRBJ2-3; the match to TRBD2 covers 8 bases. CDR1 LGHDT and CDR2 YNNKEL come from the germline V gene (reference sequence). The CDR3 spans 22 residues. Losses at the gene ends were 3 bases for V and 0 bases for J; bases not matched to a gene: 23. The CDR3 is CASSHTIKNLSREGQSTDTQYF. DNA of the CDR3: TGTGCCAGCAGCCACACCATAAAAAACCTAAGCCGGGAGGGCCAAAGCACAGATACGCAGTATTTT.

V is TRBV20-1 and J is TRBJ2-3, with TRBD2 identical over 8 bases. Trimming removed 0 bases from V and 4 bases from J; junction bases left unmatched: 6. The CDR3 is 15 amino acids. Germline CDR1 reads DFQATT; CDR2 reads SNEGSKA (reference sequence). The CDR3 loop is CSARDQGSGADTQYF. The CDR3 DNA reads as TGCAGTGCTAGAGATCAGGGTAGCGGGGCAGATACGCAGTATTTT.

This clonotype was observed a handful of times. V is TRBV5-1 and J is TRBJ2-2; 10 bases agree with TRBD2. CDR1 and CDR2 from the germline V gene are SGHRS and YFSETQ. The CDR3 runs to 16 residues. J was trimmed by 5 bases and V by 0 bases; bases with no gene match: 4. The CDR3 DNA is TGCGCCAGCAGCTTGGCTAGCGGGAGAAGTACCGGGGAGCTGTTTTTT. Translated: CASSLASGRSTGELFF. The full variable domain, its missing parts supplied by reference TRBV5-1 and TRBJ2-2, is KAGVTQTPRYLIKTRGQQVTLSCSPISGHRSVSWYQQTPGQGLQFLFEYFSETQRNKGNFPGRFSGRQFSNSRSEMNVSTLELGDSALYLCASSLASGRSTGELFFGEGSRLTVL.

V gene TRBV4-3 combines with J gene TRBJ1-6; no reliable D call. The CDR3 sequence is 13 residues long. The V end was cut by 0 bases, the J end by 11 bases, with 8 bases between. Germline CDR1 LGHNA, CDR2 YSLEER. The CDR3 sequence is CASSQDSIPPLHF. The CDR3 coding sequence is TGCGCCAGCAGCCAAGATTCTATCCCACCCCTCCACTTT.